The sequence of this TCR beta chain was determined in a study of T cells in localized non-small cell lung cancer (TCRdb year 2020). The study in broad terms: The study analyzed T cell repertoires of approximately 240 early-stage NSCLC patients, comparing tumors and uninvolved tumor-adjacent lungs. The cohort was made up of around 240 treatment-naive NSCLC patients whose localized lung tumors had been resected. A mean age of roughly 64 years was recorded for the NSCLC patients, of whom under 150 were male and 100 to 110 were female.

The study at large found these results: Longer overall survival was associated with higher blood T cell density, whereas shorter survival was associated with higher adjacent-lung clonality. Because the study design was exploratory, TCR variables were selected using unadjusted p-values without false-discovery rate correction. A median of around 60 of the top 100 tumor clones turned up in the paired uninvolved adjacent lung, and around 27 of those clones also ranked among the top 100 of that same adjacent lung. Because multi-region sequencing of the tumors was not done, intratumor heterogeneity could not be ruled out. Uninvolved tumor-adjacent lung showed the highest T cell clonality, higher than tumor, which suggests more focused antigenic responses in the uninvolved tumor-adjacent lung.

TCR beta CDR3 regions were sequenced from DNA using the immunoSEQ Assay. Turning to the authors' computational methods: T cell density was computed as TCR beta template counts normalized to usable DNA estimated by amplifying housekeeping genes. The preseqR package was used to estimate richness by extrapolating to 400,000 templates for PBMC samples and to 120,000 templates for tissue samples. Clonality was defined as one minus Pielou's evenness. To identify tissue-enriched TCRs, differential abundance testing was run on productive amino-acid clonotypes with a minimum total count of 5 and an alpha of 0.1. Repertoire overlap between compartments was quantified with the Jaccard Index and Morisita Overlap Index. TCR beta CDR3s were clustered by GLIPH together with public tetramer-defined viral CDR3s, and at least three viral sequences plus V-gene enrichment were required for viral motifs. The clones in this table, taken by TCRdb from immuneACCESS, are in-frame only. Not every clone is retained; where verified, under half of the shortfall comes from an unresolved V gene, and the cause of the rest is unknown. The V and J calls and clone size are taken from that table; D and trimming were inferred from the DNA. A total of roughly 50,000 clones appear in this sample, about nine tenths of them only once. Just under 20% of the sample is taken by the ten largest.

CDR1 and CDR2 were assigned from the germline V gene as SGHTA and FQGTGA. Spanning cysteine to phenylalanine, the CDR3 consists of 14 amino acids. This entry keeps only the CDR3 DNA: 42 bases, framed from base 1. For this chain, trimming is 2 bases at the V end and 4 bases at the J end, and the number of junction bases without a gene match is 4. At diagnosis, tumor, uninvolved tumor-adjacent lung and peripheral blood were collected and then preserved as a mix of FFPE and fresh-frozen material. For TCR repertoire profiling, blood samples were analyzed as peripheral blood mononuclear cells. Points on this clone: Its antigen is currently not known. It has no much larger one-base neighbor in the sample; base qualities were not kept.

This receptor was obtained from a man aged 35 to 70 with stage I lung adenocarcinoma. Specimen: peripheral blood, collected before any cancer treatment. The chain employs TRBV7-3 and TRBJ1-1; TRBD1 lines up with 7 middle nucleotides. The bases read TGTGCCAGCAGCTTAGGCAGGGACAGCACTGAAGCTTTCTTT. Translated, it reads CASSLGRDSTEAFF.